This record looks at one T cell receptor (beta chain) sequence and its context. Its antigen is as yet unknown. The primer mix had 60 Vbeta and 13 Jbeta primers. The data were produced by immunoSEQ multiplex PCR, yet TCRdb's version contains in-frame clones alone and is incomplete. Here the sample spans about 140,000 clones, under 85% being singletons. This sample is part of a study of cytomegalovirus exposure and HLA in healthy donors. Study-wide background: The Caucasian-associated ancestry cluster held under 90% of roughly 400 genotyped donors. Study-wide results and caveats: Productive rates of about 90% or about 30% were seen for most TCR beta V segments in an earlier analysis. Reportedly, fewer N-insertions than the 666-donor mean appeared in an Asian-associated ancestry cluster in a later analysis. Most CMV-associated TCR beta chains appeared HLA-restricted in a later analysis.

Trimming shortened V by 2 bases and J by 1 base, and 9 bases separated the two germline ends. The CDR3 is made up of 15 amino acids. The germline CDR1 and CDR2 sequences are SGHRS and YFSETQ. The receptor was isolated from a man aged 18-30 years in good health and CMV-seronegative. This chain connects TRBV5-1 to TRBJ2-2; maybe TRBD1 (5 bases). Sequenced: PBMCs. CDR3 loop: CASSLGTGNTGELFF. Written as DNA, the CDR3 is TGCGCCAGCAGCTTAGGAACAGGGAACACCGGGGAGCTGTTTTTT.